These 18 T cell receptor beta chains were all obtained from the same sample, sequenced in a study of post-analysis software for immune sequencing data. Notes on the study in general: When patients were compared with controls, about five TRBV segments were more frequent, TRBV5-6, TRBV5-1 and TRBV20-1 among them.

Unique-molecular-identifier-tagged TCR beta cDNA libraries were used. Via MiXCR, TCRdb re-called the PCR reads, giving one row per CDR3 protein. The sample has under 900,000 distinct CDR3 sequences; roughly half are singletons. No antigens are known for them. Material for sequencing was blood. Receptor source: a girl aged 5-17 years with multiple sclerosis.

The rearrangement uses TRBV5-6 and TRBJ2-1, with 8 bases matching TRBD2. This CDR3 comprises 16 residues. Germline-derived CDR1 and CDR2 are SGHDT and YYEEEE. V was clipped by 7 bases and J by 3 bases; unmatched bases: 12. CDR3 DNA sequence: TGTGCCAGCCTACCCCCAGCGCGGGAGGACTACAATGAGCAGTTCTTC. This gives the protein CASLPPAREDYNEQFF.

Comment on this clonotype: Given a much more abundant clone one base away, this may be a read error. This chain connects TRBV29-1 to TRBJ2-5, with a weak D call TRBD2 (6 bases). The J call may be incorrect, as the DNA end agrees better with TRBJ2-1. The length of the CDR3 is 10 residues. Germline CDR1 and CDR2: SQVTM and ANQGSEA. CDR3 residues: CSVGRETQFF. The CDR3 DNA reads TGCAGCGTTGGACGGGAGACCCAGTTCTTC.

The chain couples TRBV7-9 to TRBJ2-5, with no clear D. The CDR3 consists of 16 residues. V was cut by 6 bases and J by 0 bases, with 17 bases left in between. Germline V gives CDR1 SEHNR, CDR2 FQNEAQ (reference sequence). This CDR3 reads CASRPTRHLYQETQYF. The CDR3 DNA follows: TGTGCCAGCAGACCCACCAGACACTTGTACCAAGAGACCCAGTACTTC.

Comments on this clonotype: The junction departs from the called germline gene at one end, perhaps through a read error. The chain recombines TRBV29-1 with TRBJ2-1, with D possibly TRBD1 on 6 matching bases. The CDR3 has 13 residues. CDR1 SQVTM and CDR2 ANQGSEA come from the germline V gene. The CDR3 DNA reads as TGCAGCGTTGAAGGTAGGGGGTTCGATGAGCAGTTCTTT. This encodes CSVEGRGFDEQFF.

The rearrangement uses TRBV7-8 and TRBJ1-5, with 7 nucleotides matching TRBD1. CDR1 SGHVS and CDR2 FQNEAQ come from the germline V gene. The CDR3 totals 14 residues. V shed 6 bases, J shed 5 bases, and the junction held 7 bases outside the gene matches. CDR3 DNA sequence: TGTGCCAGCAGTAATGGGGACAGCCATCAGCCCCAGCATTTT. It codes for CASSNGDSHQPQHF. The full variable domain, in which reference TRBV7-8 and TRBJ1-5 provide the parts outside the CDR3, is GAGVSQSPRYKVAKRGQDVALRCDPISGHVSLFWYQQALGQGPEFLTYFQNEAQLDKSGLPSDRFFAERPEGSVSTLKIQRTQQEDSAVYLCASSNGDSHQPQHFGDGTRLSIL.

This clonotype was seen more than once but under ten times. The J gene is TRBJ2-5, the V gene TRBV12-3 or TRBV12-4; 8 bases agree with TRBD2. V lost 6 bases to trimming and J lost 4 bases; unmatched junction nucleotides: 19. The CDR3 has 18 amino acids. Here the CDR3 DNA reads TGTGCCAGCAGCGACCCGGGGGGGCGAATTTGGGAGCGAGAGACCCAGTACTTC. This gives the protein CASSDPGGRIWERETQYF.

The V gene is TRBV5-1, the J gene TRBJ2-3, with a weak D call TRBD2 (6 bases). This CDR3 is 16 amino acids long. Germline V gene data show CDR1 as SGHRS and CDR2 as YFSETQ. V was shortened by 3 bases and J by 0 bases, with 14 bases between the two germline ends. CDR3 nucleotides: TGCGCCAGCAGCTCGCGGCCACTAGCAAGCACAGATACGCAGTATTTT. Amino acid sequence: CASSSRPLASTDTQYF.

The chain recombines TRBV28 with TRBJ1-6; unclear D gene. Trimming stripped 7 bases from V and 0 bases from J, with 10 bases between. CDR1 and CDR2 (germline): MDHEN, SYDVKM. This CDR3 is 15 amino acids long. In DNA form, the CDR3 reads TGTGCCAGCATTACAGCGTACTCCTATAATTCACCCCTCCACTTT. Translating gives CASITAYSYNSPLHF.

The rearrangement joins TRBV5-1 to TRBJ1-2, with D unresolved. V lost 0 bases and J lost 5, with 17 bases in between. The CDR3 covers 16 residues. From germline, CDR1 is SGHRS and CDR2 YFSETQ. CDR3 residues: CASSLGDSPLFYGYTF. CDR3 DNA sequence: TGCGCCAGCAGCTTGGGAGACTCCCCCTTATTTTATGGCTACACCTTC.

This clonotype appeared once. The V call is TRBV7-8, the J call TRBJ2-3; 7 positions agree with TRBD1. Germline V gene sequence: CDR1 SGHVS, CDR2 FQNEAQ. V lost 4 bases and J lost 2; bases outside the gene matches: 6. The CDR3 is made up of 15 amino acids. The CDR3 coding sequence is TGTGCCAGCAGCTCGGGACAGTTTACCACAGATACGCAGTATTTT. Translated, it gives CASSSGQFTTDTQYF. The full variable domain, with the rest looked up from reference TRBV7-8 and TRBJ2-3, is GAGVSQSPRYKVAKRGQDVALRCDPISGHVSLFWYQQALGQGPEFLTYFQNEAQLDKSGLPSDRFFAERPEGSVSTLKIQRTQQEDSAVYLCASSSGQFTTDTQYFGPGTRLTVL.

J is TRBJ1-3 and V is TRBV4-1; 12 nucleotides line up with TRBD1. V was pared by 1 base and J by 3 bases, with 1 base of the junction left unmatched. Per the germline V gene, CDR1 is MGHRA and CDR2 is YSYEKL. This CDR3 has 16 amino acids. The CDR3 sequence: CASSQGDRGLGNTIYF. The CDR3 nucleotides read TGCGCCAGCAGCCAAGGGGACAGGGGGCTTGGAAACACCATATATTTT.

This clonotype showed up just a few times. V usage is TRBV5-1 and J usage is TRBJ2-7; unclear D gene. CDR1 and CDR2 (germline): SGHRS, YFSETQ. Trimming removed 4 bases from V and 4 bases from J, with 12 bases in between. The CDR3 extends over 13 amino acids. The CDR3, as DNA: TGCGCCAGCAGCGTGGACCACAGATACGAGCAGTACTTC. As protein: CASSVDHRYEQYF.

The chain has TRBV12-3 or TRBV12-4 and TRBJ2-1, with TRBD2 matching over 11 bases. This CDR3 region has 15 residues. The V gene end was trimmed by 7 bases and the J gene end by 5 bases; junction bases not matched to a gene: 7. CDR3 sequence: CASIPGGLADNEQFF. DNA of the CDR3: TGTGCCAGCATTCCAGGGGGACTAGCGGACAATGAGCAGTTCTTC.

The rearrangement joins TRBV20-1 to TRBJ2-5; 8 nucleotides agree with TRBD2. TRBJ2-7 matches the DNA end more closely, so the J call is doubtful. The V gene's germline CDR1 is DFQATT and CDR2 SNEGSKA (reference sequence). The CDR3 covers 15 residues. Here the CDR3 reads CSARPSGSWGYEQYF. As DNA, the CDR3 is TGCAGTGCTAGACCAAGCGGGAGTTGGGGATACGAGCAGTACTTC.

In regard to this clonotype: One end of the junction does not line up with germline, which may come from a read error. The V gene is TRBV6-6, the J gene TRBJ2-1, with D possibly TRBD1 on 6 matching bases. The germline gives CDR1 MNHNY, CDR2 SVGAGI (reference sequence). The CDR3 has 15 residues. The CDR3 loop reads CAGSQQGAPYNEQFF. CDR3 DNA sequence: TGTGCCGGCAGTCAACAGGGTGCCCCCTACAATGAGCAGTTCTTC.

The V and J genes are TRBV15 and TRBJ1-2; D remains unclear. Trimming cost V 0 bases and J 2 bases, with 13 bases left between them. This CDR3 region has 16 residues. Germline loops: CDR1 LNHNV, CDR2 YYDKDF (reference sequence). The CDR3 DNA reads as TGTGCCACCAGCAGAGATCTTCAACCGGGGAACTATGGCTACACCTTC. It translates to CATSRDLQPGNYGYTF. The entire variable domain, with the rest obtained from reference TRBV15 and TRBJ1-2, is as follows: DAMVIQNPRYQVTQFGKPVTLSCSQTLNHNVMYWYQQKSSQAPKLLFHYYDKDFNNEADTPDNFQSRRPNTSFCFLDIRSPGLGDTAMYLCATSRDLQPGNYGYTFGSGTRLTVV.

The chain carries TRBV20-1 and TRBJ2-5, with 8 nucleotides matching TRBD2. Per germline, CDR1 DFQATT and CDR2 SNEGSKA (reference sequence). Trimming took 7 bases from V and 4 from J; bases not matched to a gene: 2. This CDR3 spans 11 amino acids. DNA of the CDR3: TGCAGTGGGGCGGGAGGAGAGACCCAGTACTTC. Protein sequence: CSGAGGETQYF.

The rearrangement uses TRBV5-1 and TRBJ2-1; tentatively, D is TRBD2 (6 bases). The tail of the sequence fits TRBJ2-7 better, so the J call may be wrong. Germline V gene sequence: CDR1 SGHRS, CDR2 YFSETQ. The CDR3 has 15 residues. CDR3 bases: TGCGCCAGCAGACCCGGGACTCCGATCTACAATGAGCAGTACTTC. It is translated as CASRPGTPIYNEQYF.